This T cell receptor (beta chain) was observed in a study of regulatory T cells in long-lasting Graves disease (dated by TCRdb to about 2021). Study-level background: Persistent Graves' disease was defined as antithyroid drug treatment for over 5 years with persistently positive TSH receptor autoantibodies. Persistent Graves' disease patients in the clinical cohort had taken antithyroid drugs for about 10.3 years on average. A total of about 35 samples underwent TCR sequencing: 13 from persistent and roughly 20 from newly diagnosed Graves' disease patients. The study took place in China and was registered as a clinical trial. Patients with persistent Graves' disease were compared with patients with newly diagnosed Graves' disease using TCR sequencing and RNA sequencing of peripheral blood.

A note on this clonotype: Its antigen is currently not known. One base away there is no much larger clone; base qualities are not given.

The time point label for this specimen denotes: persistent/refractory GD, antithyroid drugs over 5 years with positive TRAb. For both TCR sequencing and RNA sequencing, RNA was extracted from PBMCs using TRIzol. The diagnosis of Graves' disease followed American Thyroid Association guidelines. Recruitment of patients was carried out at an endocrinology department in Xi'an, China. Each patient gave approximately 9.7 milliliters of peripheral blood, collected in an EDTA anticoagulant tube. Ficoll Paque Plus density gradient separation was used to isolate PBMCs, and no further T cell sorting was done. An Agilent 2100 Bioanalyzer and agarose gel were used to assess RNA quality, and a NanoDrop 2000 was used to measure RNA concentration. V sheds 8 bases and J sheds 6 bases, leaving 10 bases between their ends. The germline V gene provides CDR1 SGHTA and CDR2 FQGTGA. Spanning cysteine to phenylalanine, the CDR3 consists of 11 amino acids. The kept DNA is CDR3 alone, 33 bases in frame from the first base.

The library relied on multiplex PCR. The instrument was an Illumina HiSeq 4000. iRepertoire HTBI primers and Arm-PCR amplification of CDR3 regions were used to construct TCR beta libraries. Gel purification was performed on PCR products prior to sequencing. The study's processing was this. A total of roughly 58 TRBV and about 13 TRBJ segments were identified across samples and were used for gene usage analysis of CDR3 amino acid clonotypes. COPE and FqMerger were used to merge filtered high-quality paired reads into contigs. Contigs were aligned with BLAST to IMGT TRBV, TRBD and TRBJ reference genes, and CDR3 was defined per IMGT. Any clonotype with a frequency above 0.1% was counted as a highly expanded clone. Repertoire diversity was measured by Shannon entropy, and V-J evenness by the Gini coefficient. Clonotypes shared by more than one individual were considered public. TCRdb reran the public reads through fastp at Q25 and MiXCR, keeping productive beta chains. Merged by CDR3 protein, the rows form single entries marked with the most common genes and DNA. Here the V and J calls rest on TCRdb's processing, not on the authors' analysis. Within this sample are 500,000 to 800,000 distinct CDR3 sequences, with approximately 29% of them counted one time only. About 42% of the sample lies in the top ten.

Study-wide conclusions, independent of this receptor: Sequencing and analysis were limited to the TCR beta chain. Persistent disease showed preferential use of TRBV28, TRBJ1-2 and TRBJ2-5, whereas newly diagnosed disease favored TRBV20-1 and TRBJ2-1. Peripheral blood alone was examined, since thyroid tissue, which constituted the primary lesion, could not be accessed. As a limitation, the authors acknowledged that the small sample size may reduce accuracy. A larger number of public clonotypes was shared among persistent patients (approximately 2,500) than among newly diagnosed patients (approximately 930). Persistent Graves' disease patients showed lower TCR Shannon entropy and fewer highly expanded clones than newly diagnosed patients, suggesting clonal expansion.

The chain employs TRBV7-3 and TRBJ1-1; the D segment cannot be called with confidence. Sequences were derived from peripheral blood mononuclear cells (PBMCs), sampled when the disease was refractory, from a patient treated with antithyroid drugs. The receptor comes from a female donor with Graves disease. The nucleotide sequence is given as TGTGCCAGCGGTGTAGGGTCTGAAGCTTTCTTT. Its translation is CASGVGSEAFF.